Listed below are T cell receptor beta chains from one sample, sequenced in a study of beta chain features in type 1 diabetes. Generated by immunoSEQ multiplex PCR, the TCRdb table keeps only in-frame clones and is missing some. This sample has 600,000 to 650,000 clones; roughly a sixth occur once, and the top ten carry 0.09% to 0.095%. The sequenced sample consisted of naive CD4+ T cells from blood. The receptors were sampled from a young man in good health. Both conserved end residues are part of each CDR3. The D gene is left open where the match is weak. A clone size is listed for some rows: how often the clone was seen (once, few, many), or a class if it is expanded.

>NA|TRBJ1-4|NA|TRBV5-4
TGTGCCAGCAGCTTGGGAACCCAAGGGCGGAAACTGTTTTTT
CASSLGTQGRKLFF
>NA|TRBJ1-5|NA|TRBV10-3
TGTGCCCAGAGGGGGGGCCTCAATCAGCCCCAGCATTTT
CAQRGGLNQPQHF
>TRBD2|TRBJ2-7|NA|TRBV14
TGTGCCAGCAGCCAAGGTTCGGGCGGGGGAAAATACGAGCAGTACTTC
CASSQGSGGGKYEQYF
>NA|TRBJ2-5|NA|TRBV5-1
TGCGCCAGCAGCTTGTCGACAGGCCAAGAGACCCAGTACTTC
CASSLSTGQETQYF
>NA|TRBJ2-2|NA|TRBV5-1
TGCGCCAGCAGGGAGATGGGGAACACCGGGGAGCTGTTTTTT
CASREMGNTGELFF
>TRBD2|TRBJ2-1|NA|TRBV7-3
TGTGCCAGCAGCCGTCTAGCGGGAGGGCCATATAATGAGCAGTTCTTC
CASSRLAGGPYNEQFF
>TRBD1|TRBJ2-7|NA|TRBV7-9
TGTGCCAGCAGCTCCGGGACAGGGGACGAGCAGTACTTC
CASSSGTGDEQYF
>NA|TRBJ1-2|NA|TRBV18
TGTGCCAGCTCACCAGAAGTCCCCCATGGCTACACCTTC
CASSPEVPHGYTF
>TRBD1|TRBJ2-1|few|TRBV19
TGTGCCAGTACCCCCCTGGACAGGGGCTACAATGAGCAGTTCTTC
CASTPLDRGYNEQFF
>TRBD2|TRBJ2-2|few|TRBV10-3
TGTGCCACCAAGACTAGCGGGGGGGCCAGCGGGGAGCTGTTTTTT
CATKTSGGASGELFF
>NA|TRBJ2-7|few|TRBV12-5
NA
CASGLSTLGGARSYEQYF
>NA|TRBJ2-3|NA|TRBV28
TGTGCCAGCAGTTATCAGGGATACACAGATACGCAGTATTTT
CASSYQGYTDTQYF
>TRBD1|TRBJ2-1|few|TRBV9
TGTGCCAGCAGCGACAGGGACAGGAAATACAATGAGCAGTTCTTC
CASSDRDRKYNEQFF
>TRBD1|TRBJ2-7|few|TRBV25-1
TGTGCCAGCAGTATCGGACAGGGAAACTACGAGCAGTACTTC
CASSIGQGNYEQYF
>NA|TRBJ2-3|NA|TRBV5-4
TGTGCCAGCAGCTACGGGGGAAACACAGATACGCAGTATTTT
CASSYGGNTDTQYF
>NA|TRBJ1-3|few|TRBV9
TGTGCCAGCAGCGTCCGAGGGGAGAACTCTGGAAACACCATATATTTT
CASSVRGENSGNTIYF
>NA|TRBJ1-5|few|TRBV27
TGTGCCAGCAGTCCGTTGGGCAATCAGCCCCAGCATTTT
CASSPLGNQPQHF
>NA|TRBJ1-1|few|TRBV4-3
TGCGCCAGCAGCCATCTTCCCTTAAGGAACACTGAAGCTTTCTTT
CASSHLPLRNTEAFF
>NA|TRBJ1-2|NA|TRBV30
TGTGCCTGCCAGGTCCCAGGTGGCTATGGCTACACCTTC
CACQVPGGYGYTF
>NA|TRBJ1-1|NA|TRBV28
TGTGCCAGCAGACGGCCGGGACACTTAAACACTGAAGCTTTCTTT
CASRRPGHLNTEAFF
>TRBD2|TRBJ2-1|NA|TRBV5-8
TGTGCCAGCAGCTCCGGGACTAGCGGGAGGATCTCCTACAATGAGCAGTTCTTC
CASSSGTSGRISYNEQFF
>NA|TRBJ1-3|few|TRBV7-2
TGTGCCAGCAGCTTAGCGCGTCCCAGGGTCTCTGGAAACACCATATATTTT
CASSLARPRVSGNTIYF
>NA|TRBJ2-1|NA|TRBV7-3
TGTGCCAGCAGCGCGGGACGGATCTCCTACAATGAGCAGTTCTTC
CASSAGRISYNEQFF
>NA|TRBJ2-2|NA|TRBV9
TGTGCCAGCAGTGCCAGTCCCCTGGCCCACACCGGGGAGCTGTTTTTT
CASSASPLAHTGELFF
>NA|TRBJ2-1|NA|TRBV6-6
TGTGCCAGCAGTTACGGGGGTGAGCAGTTCTTC
CASSYGGEQFF
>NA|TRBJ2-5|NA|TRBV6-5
TGTGCCAGCAGTTACGGGAGAAGGACAGTGGGGGAGACCCAGTACTTC
CASSYGRRTVGETQYF
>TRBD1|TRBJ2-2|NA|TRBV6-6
TGTGCCAGCAGACCGGGACAGAGCACCGGGGAGCTGTTTTTT
CASRPGQSTGELFF
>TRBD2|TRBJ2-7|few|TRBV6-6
TGTGCCAGCAGTCTAGCAGCGGGAGTGGGGTCCTACGAGCAGTACTTC
CASSLAAGVGSYEQYF
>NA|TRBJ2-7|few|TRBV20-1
TGCAGTGCTAGTTCCAGGGAAGAGCAGTACTTC
CSASSREEQYF
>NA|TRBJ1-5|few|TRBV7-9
TGTGCCAGCAGCTTAGCTTCAGGGGGCAATCAGCCCCAGCATTTT
CASSLASGGNQPQHF
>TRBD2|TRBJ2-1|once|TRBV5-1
TGCGCCAGCAGTCGATCCGGGACTAGCAGCGGTGAGCAGTTCTTC
CASSRSGTSSGEQFF
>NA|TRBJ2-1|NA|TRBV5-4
TGTGCCAGCAGCTTATACAGAATCAATGAGCAGTTCTTC
CASSLYRINEQFF
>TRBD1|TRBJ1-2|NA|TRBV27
TGTGCCAGCAGGGGACAGGCGGCAGGGTATGGCTACACCTTC
CASRGQAAGYGYTF
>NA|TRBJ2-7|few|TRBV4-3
TGCGCCAGCAGCCAAGATGTGGGGAGCGAGCAGTACTTC
CASSQDVGSEQYF
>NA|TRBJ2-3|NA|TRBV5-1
TGCGCCAGCAGCTTCGAGGCAGATACGCAGTATTTT
CASSFEADTQYF
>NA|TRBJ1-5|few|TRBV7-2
TGTGCCAGCAGCTTATTTCTCGGAGTTAATCAGCCCCAGCATTTT
CASSLFLGVNQPQHF
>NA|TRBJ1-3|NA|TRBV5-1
TGCGCCAGCAGCTTGGATGGGGTCTCTGGAAACACCATATATTTT
CASSLDGVSGNTIYF
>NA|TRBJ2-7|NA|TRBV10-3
TGTGCCATCAGTTCGCCAGGGCCGAGCTCCTACGAGCAGTACTTC
CAISSPGPSSYEQYF
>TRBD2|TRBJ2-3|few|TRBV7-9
TGTGCCAGCAGCAAGGGACTAGCTCCTGATACGCAGTATTTT
CASSKGLAPDTQYF
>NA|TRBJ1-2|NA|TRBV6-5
TGTGCCAGCAGTCCTCAGGGGAAAGTCTACTATGGCTACACCTTC
CASSPQGKVYYGYTF
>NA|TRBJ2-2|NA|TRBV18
TGTGCCAGCACCAGACAGAGGAACACCGGGGAGCTGTTTTTT
CASTRQRNTGELFF
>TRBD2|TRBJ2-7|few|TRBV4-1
TGCGCCAGCAGCCCTAGACCGGGACTAGCGGGCTACGAGCAGTACTTC
CASSPRPGLAGYEQYF
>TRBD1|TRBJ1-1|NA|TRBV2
TGTGCCAGCAGTGGACAGGGCCCGAACACTGAAGCTTTCTTT
CASSGQGPNTEAFF
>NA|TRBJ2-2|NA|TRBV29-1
TGCAGCGTTTTACCCAAGGGTCCCGGGGAGCTGTTTTTT
CSVLPKGPGELFF
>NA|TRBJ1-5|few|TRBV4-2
TGTGCCAGCAGCCAAGTCCGTTTCGATCAGCCCCAGCATTTT
CASSQVRFDQPQHF
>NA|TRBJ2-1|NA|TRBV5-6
TGTGCCAGCAGCATTTTCAATGAGCAGTTCTTC
CASSIFNEQFF
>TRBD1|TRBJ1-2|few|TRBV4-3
TGCGCCAGCAGCCAAGCGAACGCAGGGGGCAGACACTATGGCTACACCTTC
CASSQANAGGRHYGYTF
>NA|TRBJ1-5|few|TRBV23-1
TGCGCCAGCAGTTTCAACCACCAGGGTAAGACATATAGCAATCAGCCCCAGCATTTT
CASSFNHQGKTYSNQPQHF
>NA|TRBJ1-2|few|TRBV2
TGTGCCAGCAGTGATAGGTGGTCCACTACTCCGTATGGCTACACCTTC
CASSDRWSTTPYGYTF
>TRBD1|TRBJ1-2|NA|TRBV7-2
TGTGCCACATCCGGGACAGGGTATGGCTACACCTTC
CATSGTGYGYTF
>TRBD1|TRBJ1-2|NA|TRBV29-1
TGCAGCGTTCCAGCCACGGGGACAGCTTCTAACTATGGCTACACCTTC
CSVPATGTASNYGYTF
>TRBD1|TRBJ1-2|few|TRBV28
TGTGCCAGCAGCTATGCTGGGGCAGGGGGTGGCTATGGCTACACCTTC
CASSYAGAGGGYGYTF
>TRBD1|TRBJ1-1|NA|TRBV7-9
TGTGCCAGCAGCTTAGCTCGACAGGGGTTGATCACTGAAGCTTTCTTT
CASSLARQGLITEAFF
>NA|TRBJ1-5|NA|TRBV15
TGTGCCACCAGCAGAGAGGGCAGGAGCAATCAGCCCCAGCATTTT
CATSREGRSNQPQHF
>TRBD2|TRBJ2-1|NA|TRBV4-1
TGCGCCAGCAGATCCCCCGGGACTACTACAGAGCAGTTCTTC
CASRSPGTTTEQFF
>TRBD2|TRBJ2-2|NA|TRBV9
TGTGCCAGCAGCGTAGGGGGTAGCGGGACCTCAAACACCGGGGAGCTGTTTTTT
CASSVGGSGTSNTGELFF
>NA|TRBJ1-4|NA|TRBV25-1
TGTGCCAGCAGTGAAATGGGGTTAGTGTTAAGGGGTGAAAAACTGTTTTTT
CASSEMGLVLRGEKLFF
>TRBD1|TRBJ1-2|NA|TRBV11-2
TGTGCCAGCAGCTTAGCGGGCAGGGGGAACTATGGCTACACCTTC
CASSLAGRGNYGYTF
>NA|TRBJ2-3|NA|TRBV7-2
TGTGCCGGCAGCAAGCCCCGAGATACGCAGTATTTT
CAGSKPRDTQYF
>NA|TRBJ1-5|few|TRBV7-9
TGTGCCAGCAGCCCGCTCGCGATGGGGCCCCAGCATTTT
CASSPLAMGPQHF